The 7 T cell receptor beta chains presented below share a single source sample, sequenced in a study of blood T cell repertoires in COVID-19. TCRdb's table, derived via immunoSEQ multiplex PCR, lists solely in-frame clones and lacks some. Counted here are 130,000 or so clones, around four fifths occurring once; the ten biggest clones make up more than 15%. Specimen: PBMCs or T cells enriched from blood (not recorded which). The receptors come from a man aged 25 to 40 who had recovered from COVID-19.

The V call is TRBV3-1 (or the pseudogene TRBV3-2), the J call TRBJ1-6; D may be TRBD1 (5 bases). CDR1 LGHDT and CDR2 YNNKEL come from the germline V gene (reference sequence). CDR3 length equals 16 residues. Trimming shortened V by 1 base and J by 8 bases, and 15 bases separated the two germline ends. The CDR3 here is CASSQVIGGLHSPLHF. The CDR3 nucleotides are TGTGCCAGCAGCCAAGTCATTGGGGGACTTCATTCACCCCTCCACTTT.

This chain uses TRBV9 with TRBJ1-1; TRBD1 is a possible D gene (5 bases). The length of the CDR3 is 15 residues. V gave up 3 bases and J gave up 5 bases, with 17 bases separating them. Germline-derived CDR1 and CDR2 are SGDLS and YYNGEE. Here the CDR3 DNA reads TGTGCCAGCAGCGCATTCCCGACAGTTAGAACTGAAGCTTTCTTT. Translating gives CASSAFPTVRTEAFF. The full variable domain, rest sourced from reference TRBV9 and TRBJ1-1, is DSGVTQTPKHLITATGQRVTLRCSPRSGDLSVYWYQQSLDQGLQFLIQYYNGEERAKGNILERFSAQQFPDLHSELNLSSLELGDSALYFCASSAFPTVRTEAFFGQGTRLTVV.

This chain connects TRBV5-1 to TRBJ2-5; tentatively, D is TRBD1 (5 bases). The CDR3 extends over 14 amino acids. V was cut by 2 bases and J by 2 bases, with 10 bases left in between. Germline CDR1 SGHRS, CDR2 YFSETQ. The CDR3 DNA is TGCGCCAGCAGCTTTTGGGCAGGGCAAGAGACCCAGTACTTC. This sequence encodes CASSFWAGQETQYF.

The chain couples TRBV19 to TRBJ1-2, with D possibly being TRBD1 (5 bases). The V end was cut by 6 bases, the J end by 7 bases, with 12 bases between. This CDR3 spans 12 amino acids. Germline assignment: CDR1 LNHDA and CDR2 SQIVND (reference sequence). The CDR3 DNA reads TGTGCCAGTAGAATGGGGGGGATTGGCTACACCTTC. Its translation is CASRMGGIGYTF.

The chain recombines TRBV4-1 with TRBJ2-1, with 13 positions matching TRBD2. This CDR3 comprises 16 residues. The J segment lost 8 bases and the V segment lost 5 bases, leaving 9 bases of the junction unmatched. In germline, CDR1 is MGHRA, CDR2 YSYEKL. This chain's CDR3 is CASSFRTSGGSDEQFF. CDR3 nucleotides: TGCGCCAGCAGCTTCCGGACTAGCGGGGGTAGCGATGAGCAGTTCTTC.

V and J are TRBV2 and TRBJ2-5; D not resolved. Germline loops: CDR1 SNHLY, CDR2 FYNNEI. CDR3 length: 13 amino acids. The V end was cut by 4 bases, the J end by 1 base, with 7 bases between. In DNA form, the CDR3 reads TGTGCCAGCAGTGTTGGAGCCCAAGAGACCCAGTACTTC. Translated: CASSVGAQETQYF.

The chain recombines TRBV12-5 with TRBJ2-3, with a tentative D call TRBD1 (6 bases). The V gene's germline CDR1 is LGHNT and CDR2 FRNRAP. Between the trimmed V and J ends, which lost 1 base and 0 bases, there was a span of 11 bases. The CDR3 loop spans 16 amino acids. CDR3 sequence: CASGLATGLSTDTQYF. The CDR3 nucleotides read TGTGCTAGTGGTTTGGCAACAGGGCTTAGCACAGATACGCAGTATTTT.